Listed below are T cell receptor beta chains from one sample, sequenced in a study of blood T cell repertoires in COVID-19. Sequencing used immunoSEQ multiplex PCR; TCRdb keeps in-frame clones, though not all of them. The sample includes about 250,000 clones, roughly 85% seen only once; the top ten take roughly 4.6%. The sample comprised peripheral blood. The origin of the receptors is a man in his forties or fifties with active or convalescent COVID-19. Both conserved end residues are part of each CDR3. A D gene is named only where the DNA matches it firmly. Size tells how often a clone was seen (once, few, many) or the class of an expanded clone, and some rows leave it out.

>-|TRBJ1-3|-|TRBV19
CASSSGSAGNTIYF
TGTGCCAGTAGTTCGGGGTCTGCTGGAAACACCATATATTTT
>TRBD2|TRBJ2-3|-|TRBV7-8
CASSSRRAGGLADTQYF
TGTGCCAGCAGCTCACGGAGAGCGGGAGGGCTTGCAGATACGCAGTATTTT
>-|TRBJ2-5|-|TRBV18
CASSLRDSQETQYF
TGTGCCAGCTCCCTCCGAGACAGCCAAGAGACCCAGTACTTC
>TRBD1|TRBJ2-1|-|TRBV5-1
CASSLLIGTGYNEQFF
TGCGCCAGCAGCTTGTTAATCGGGACAGGGTACAATGAGCAGTTCTTC
>-|TRBJ1-1|-|TRBV12-3/TRBV12-4
CASSLLRTSEAFF
TGTGCCAGCAGCCTTTTGAGAACTTCCGAAGCTTTCTTT
>-|TRBJ2-7|-|TRBV5-1
CASSLGTVSYEQYF
TGCGCCAGCAGCTTGGGGACAGTTTCCTACGAGCAGTACTTC
>TRBD2|TRBJ2-1|-|TRBV11-2
CASSFFSRTSGTYQQFF
TGTGCCAGCAGCTTTTTTTCCCGGACTAGCGGGACTTACCAGCAGTTCTTC
>TRBD1|TRBJ1-2|-|TRBV5-1
CASSLGVGTGANYGYTF
TGCGCCAGCAGCTTGGGCGTAGGGACAGGGGCCAACTATGGCTACACCTTC
>TRBD2|TRBJ2-7|-|TRBV7-9
CASSWTSGPSYEQYF
TGTGCCAGCAGCTGGACTAGCGGGCCTTCCTACGAGCAGTACTTC
>TRBD2|TRBJ2-1|once|TRBV5-1
CASSLVAGAHNEQFF
TGCGCCAGCAGCTTGGTGGCGGGAGCCCACAATGAGCAGTTCTTC
>TRBD2|TRBJ2-7|many|TRBV7-2
CASSEPLAGVSEQYF
TGTGCCAGCAGCGAGCCACTAGCGGGAGTCTCCGAGCAGTACTTC
>-|TRBJ2-5|-|TRBV9
CASSSTGLQETQYF
TGTGCCAGCAGCTCTACAGGGTTGCAAGAGACCCAGTACTTC
>-|TRBJ1-5|few|TRBV19
CASSIRNGAYSNQPQHF
TGTGCCAGTAGTATCCGAAATGGAGCCTATAGCAATCAGCCCCAGCATTTT
>TRBD2|TRBJ2-1|-|TRBV5-5
CASSSDPASGSYNEQFF
TGTGCCAGCAGCTCCGATCCCGCTAGCGGAAGTTACAATGAGCAGTTCTTC
>-|TRBJ1-2|-|TRBV5-8
CASSLVGRSFF
TGTGCCAGCAGCTTGGTCGGGAGATCATTCTTC
>-|TRBJ1-2|-|TRBV10-3
CATTGGESGYTF
TGTGCCACAACCGGGGGGGAGTCCGGCTACACCTTC
>TRBD1|TRBJ2-1|-|TRBV2
CASSGRTGVNEQFF
TGTGCCAGCAGTGGCCGGACAGGGGTGAATGAGCAGTTCTTC
>-|TRBJ2-5|few|TRBV5-5
CASSPTGSPSETQYF
TGTGCCAGCAGCCCGACGGGAAGCCCGTCGGAGACCCAGTACTTC
>TRBD2|TRBJ2-1|-|TRBV6-4
CASSRTSGSVREQFF
TGTGCCAGCTCCCGGACTAGCGGGAGCGTCCGTGAGCAGTTCTTC
>TRBD1|TRBJ1-5|-|TRBV7-2
CASSAYRGSAQHF
TGTGCCAGCAGCGCCTACAGGGGTTCGGCCCAGCATTTT
>-|TRBJ1-3|-|TRBV19
CASMGQSAGNTIYF
TGTGCCAGTATGGGCCAGTCGGCTGGAAACACCATATATTTT
>TRBD2|TRBJ2-4|-|TRBV11-2
CASSRGTSGRARDIQYF
TGTGCCAGCAGTCGAGGGACTAGCGGGAGGGCCAGGGACATTCAGTACTTC
>TRBD2|TRBJ2-3|-|TRBV15
CATSRRVAGGTDTQYF
TGTGCCACCAGCCGCCGAGTAGCGGGAGGCACAGATACGCAGTATTTT
>-|TRBJ1-1|-|TRBV5-4
CASSGEGRSTEAFF
TGTGCCAGCAGCGGAGAGGGGAGGAGCACTGAAGCTTTCTTT
>-|TRBJ1-3|-|TRBV3-1/TRBV3-2
CASSHLVARGSGNTIYF
TGTGCCAGCAGCCACCTGGTGGCTAGGGGCTCTGGAAACACCATATATTTT
>TRBD1|TRBJ2-3|-|TRBV24-1
CATSDRGRRDTQYF
TGTGCCACCAGTGACAGGGGGCGTAGAGATACGCAGTATTTT
>-|TRBJ2-5|-|TRBV7-8
CASSLETGSPQETQYF
TGTGCCAGCAGCTTAGAAACCGGGAGCCCCCAAGAGACCCAGTACTTC
>-|TRBJ2-1|-|TRBV29-1
CSVELLVNEQFF
TGCAGCGTTGAATTGCTAGTCAATGAGCAGTTCTTC
>-|TRBJ1-2|-|TRBV11-2
CASSLGPSYGYTF
TGTGCCAGCAGCTTAGGTCCCTCCTATGGCTACACCTTC
>TRBD2|TRBJ2-1|once|TRBV2
CASRRTSGSYNEQFF
TGTGCCAGCAGGAGGACTAGCGGCTCCTACAATGAGCAGTTCTTC
>-|TRBJ1-5|-|TRBV2
CASGGGNQPQHF
TGTGCCAGCGGGGGGGGCAATCAGCCCCAGCATTTT
>-|TRBJ1-1|few|TRBV11-3
CASSSTATSNTEAFF
TGTGCCAGCAGCTCTACAGCCACCTCGAACACTGAAGCTTTCTTT
>-|TRBJ1-2|-|TRBV5-1
CASSPGDRSVAANYGYTF
TGCGCCAGCAGCCCGGGGGATCGTTCGGTGGCCGCAAACTATGGCTACACCTTC
>-|TRBJ2-1|-|TRBV11-3
CASSIWAGPSYNEQFF
TGTGCCAGCAGCATCTGGGCGGGACCCTCCTACAATGAGCAGTTCTTC
>-|TRBJ1-6|-|TRBV10-3
CAISGGGNSPLHF
TGTGCCATCAGTGGGGGCGGAAATTCACCCCTCCACTTT